Ten or more counts support the clone carrying this TCR beta chain. The antigen is undetermined. This sample was included in a study of regulatory T cells in long-lasting Graves disease. The study, taken as a whole, reports: Gene preferences differed: TRBV28, TRBJ1-2, TRBJ2-5 in persistent cases.

Time point described: newly diagnosed GD, antithyroid drugs for less than 3 months. Researchers made the TCR library from RNA that was extracted from PBMCs. CDR3 length: 13 amino acids. Trimming cost V 3 bases and J 4 bases, with 9 bases left between them. The germline V gene encodes CDR1 SGHNT and CDR2 YENEEA. Libraries of TCR beta came from iRepertoire HTBI primers plus Arm-PCR of CDR3 regions. Under the authors' procedure: Spanning all samples, the identified segments comprised around 62 TRBV and more than 11 TRBJ. TCRdb re-derived calls from the multiplex PCR reads in MiXCR, one entry per CDR3 protein. TCRdb, rather than the study authors, made the V and J calls. The sample has approximately 470,000 distinct CDR3 sequences, roughly 15% seen once. This sample was shared with a second study, whose subject was T cells in Graves' hyperthyroidism and ophthalmopathy. That paper adds: Any patient presenting with uncontrolled infection, other autoimmune disease, pregnancy or lactation was left out.

The rearrangement links TRBV11-3 to TRBJ1-2; D may be TRBD1 (6 bases). The sample in question was peripheral blood mononuclear cells (PBMCs), obtained at new diagnosis, from a patient treated with antithyroid drugs. The clonotype comes from a man aged 35 to 55 with Graves disease. The CDR3 bases are TGTGCCAGCAGCTTGAGGGACACCTATGGCTACACCTTC. It is translated as CASSLRDTYGYTF.